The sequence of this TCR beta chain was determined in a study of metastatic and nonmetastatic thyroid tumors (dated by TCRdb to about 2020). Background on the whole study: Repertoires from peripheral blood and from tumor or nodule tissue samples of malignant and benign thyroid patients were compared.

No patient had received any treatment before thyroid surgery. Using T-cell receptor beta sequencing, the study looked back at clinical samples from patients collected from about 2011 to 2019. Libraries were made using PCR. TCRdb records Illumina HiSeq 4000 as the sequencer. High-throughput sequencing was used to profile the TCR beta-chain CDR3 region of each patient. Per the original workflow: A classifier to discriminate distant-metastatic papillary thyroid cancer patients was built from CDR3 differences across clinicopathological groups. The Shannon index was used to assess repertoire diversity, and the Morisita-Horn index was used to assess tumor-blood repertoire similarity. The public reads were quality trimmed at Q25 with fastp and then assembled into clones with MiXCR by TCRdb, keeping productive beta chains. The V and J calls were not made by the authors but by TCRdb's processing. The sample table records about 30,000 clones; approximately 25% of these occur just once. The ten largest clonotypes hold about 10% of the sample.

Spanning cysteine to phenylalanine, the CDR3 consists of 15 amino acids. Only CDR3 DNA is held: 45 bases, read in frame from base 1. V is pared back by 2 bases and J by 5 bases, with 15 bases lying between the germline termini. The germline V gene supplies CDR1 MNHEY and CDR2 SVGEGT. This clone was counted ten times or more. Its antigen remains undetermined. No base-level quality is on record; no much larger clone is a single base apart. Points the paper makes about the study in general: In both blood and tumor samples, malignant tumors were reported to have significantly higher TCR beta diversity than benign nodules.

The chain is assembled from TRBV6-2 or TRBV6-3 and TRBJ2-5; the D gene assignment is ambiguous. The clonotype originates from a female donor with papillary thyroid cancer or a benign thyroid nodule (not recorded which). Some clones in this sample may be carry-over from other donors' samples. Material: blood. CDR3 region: CASSYASSFLETQYF. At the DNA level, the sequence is TGTGCCAGCAGTTACGCCAGTTCTTTCTTGGAGACCCAGTACTTC.